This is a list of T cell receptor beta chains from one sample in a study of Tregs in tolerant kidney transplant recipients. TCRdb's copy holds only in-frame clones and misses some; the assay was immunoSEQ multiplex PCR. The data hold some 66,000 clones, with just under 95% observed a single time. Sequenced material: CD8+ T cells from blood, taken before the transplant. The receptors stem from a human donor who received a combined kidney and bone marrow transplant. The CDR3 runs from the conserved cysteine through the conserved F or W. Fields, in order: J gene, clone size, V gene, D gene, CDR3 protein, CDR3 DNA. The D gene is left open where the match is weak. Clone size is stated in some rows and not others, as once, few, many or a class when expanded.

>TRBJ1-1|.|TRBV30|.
CAWSRGTEAFF
TGTGCCTGGAGTCGGGGCACTGAAGCTTTCTTT
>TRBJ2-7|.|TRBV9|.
CASSVGAAAYEQYF
TGTGCCAGCAGCGTAGGCGCGGCGGCCTACGAGCAGTACTTC
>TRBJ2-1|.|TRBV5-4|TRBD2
CASSLGGGPRFF
TGTGCCAGCAGCTTGGGGGGGGGACCGAGGTTCTTC
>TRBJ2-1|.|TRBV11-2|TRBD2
CASSSAGGSGEQFF
TGTGCCAGCAGCTCCGCAGGCGGGAGCGGTGAGCAGTTCTTC
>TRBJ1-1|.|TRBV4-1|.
CASSLRSATMNTEAFF
TGCGCCAGCAGCCTTCGATCGGCAACTATGAACACTGAAGCTTTCTTT
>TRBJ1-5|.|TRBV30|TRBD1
CAFGTGNQQPQHF
TGTGCCTTCGGGACAGGGAATCAACAGCCCCAGCATTTT
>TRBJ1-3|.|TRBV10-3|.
CAVNDGQGSGNTIYF
TGTGCCGTCAATGATGGGCAGGGCTCTGGAAACACCATATATTTT
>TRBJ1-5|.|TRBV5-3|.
CARSLSPDRAILYSNQPQHF
TGTGCCAGAAGCTTGAGCCCGGACAGAGCCATTCTTTATAGCAATCAGCCCCAGCATTTT
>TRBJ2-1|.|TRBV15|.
CATSRVPGLKFFEQFF
TGTGCCACCAGCAGAGTACCGGGACTGAAGTTCTTTGAGCAGTTCTTC
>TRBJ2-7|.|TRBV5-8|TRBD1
CASSLDRGPYEQYF
TGTGCCAGCAGCTTGGACAGGGGACCCTACGAGCAGTACTTC
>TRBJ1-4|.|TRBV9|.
CASSVGADTEKLFF
TGTGCCAGCAGCGTAGGAGCCGATACTGAAAAACTGTTTTTT
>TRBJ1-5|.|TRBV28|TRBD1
CASSLPSRTGPSNQPQHF
TGTGCCAGCAGTTTACCCTCCCGGACAGGCCCTAGCAATCAGCCCCAGCATTTT
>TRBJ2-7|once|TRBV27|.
CASSTGTTLREQYF
TGTGCCAGCAGCACAGGGACTACCCTCCGCGAGCAGTACTTC
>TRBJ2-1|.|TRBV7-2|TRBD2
CASSQTSGPYNEQFF
TGTGCCAGCAGCCAAACTAGCGGACCCTACAATGAGCAGTTCTTC
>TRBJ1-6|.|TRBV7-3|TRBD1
CASSLTGQGYNSPLHF
TGTGCCAGCAGCTTAACGGGACAGGGGTACAATTCACCCCTCCACTTT
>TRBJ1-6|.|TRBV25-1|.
CASSVWDNSPSPLHF
TGTGCCAGCAGTGTATGGGACAATTCCCCTTCCCCCCTCCACTTT
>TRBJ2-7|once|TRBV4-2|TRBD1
CASSPRGHYEQYF
TGTGCCAGCAGCCCCAGGGGGCACTACGAGCAGTACTTC
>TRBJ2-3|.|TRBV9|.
CASSVGGKDTQYF
TGTGCCAGCAGCGTAGGAGGAAAAGATACGCAGTATTTT
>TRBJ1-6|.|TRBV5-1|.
CASSSQDPNSPLHF
TGCGCCAGCAGCTCGCAGGATCCCAATTCACCCCTCCACTTT
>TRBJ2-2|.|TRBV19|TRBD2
CASSGGASTSGITGELFF
TGTGCCAGTAGTGGGGGTGCGTCGACTAGCGGGATCACCGGGGAGCTGTTTTTT
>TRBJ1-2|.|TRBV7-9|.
CASSLGGYGGYTF
TGTGCCAGCAGCTTGGGAGGGTACGGTGGCTACACCTTC
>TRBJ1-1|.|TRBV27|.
CASSLQGGGTEAFF
TGTGCCAGCAGTTTACAGGGCGGGGGAACTGAAGCTTTCTTT
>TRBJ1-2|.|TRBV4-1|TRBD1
CASSQGDRIQDGYTF
TGCGCCAGCAGCCAAGGGGACAGAATACAGGACGGCTACACCTTC
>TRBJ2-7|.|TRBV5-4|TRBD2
CASSLKGGSPYEQYF
TGTGCCAGCAGCTTGAAGGGAGGGAGCCCCTACGAGCAGTACTTC
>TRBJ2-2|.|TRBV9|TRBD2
CASSVASGASRGTGELFF
TGTGCCAGCAGCGTGGCTAGCGGAGCCTCGAGGGGCACCGGGGAGCTGTTTTTT
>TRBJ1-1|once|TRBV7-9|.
CASSLNIALAGTDTEAFF
TGTGCCAGCAGCCTCAATATCGCTTTAGCCGGGACTGACACTGAAGCTTTCTTT
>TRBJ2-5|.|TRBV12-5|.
CASGLSHPDLASQETQYF
TGTGCTAGTGGTTTGAGCCATCCCGATCTAGCAAGTCAAGAGACCCAGTACTTC
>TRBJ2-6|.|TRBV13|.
CASSSGSPSSGANVLTF
TGTGCCAGCAGCTCCGGGTCGCCTAGCTCTGGGGCCAACGTCCTGACTTTC
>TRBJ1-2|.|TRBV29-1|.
CSVEDTRTAYGYTF
TGCAGCGTTGAAGATACCCGAACAGCCTATGGCTACACCTTC
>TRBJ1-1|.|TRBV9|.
CASSVGVGNTEAFF
TGTGCCAGCAGCGTTGGTGTCGGGAACACTGAAGCTTTCTTT
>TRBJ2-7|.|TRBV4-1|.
CASSPAIDRIIYEQYF
TGCGCCAGCAGCCCAGCAATTGACAGGATCATCTACGAGCAGTACTTC
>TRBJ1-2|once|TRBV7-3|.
CASSLTGSGGADYGYTF
TGTGCCAGCAGCTTAACAGGGTCGGGGGGCGCCGACTATGGCTACACCTTC
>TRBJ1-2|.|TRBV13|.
CASSLGRGDGYTF
TGTGCCAGCAGCTTAGGGCGGGGCGATGGCTACACCTTC
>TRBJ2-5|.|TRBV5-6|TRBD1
CASSLGQGRETQYF
TGTGCCAGCAGCTTGGGACAGGGGAGGGAGACCCAGTACTTC
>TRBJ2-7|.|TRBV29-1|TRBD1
CSVSIPRGTEGPDEQYF
TGCAGCGTTTCAATACCCCGAGGGACAGAGGGGCCGGACGAGCAGTACTTC
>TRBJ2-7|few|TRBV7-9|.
CASSLVGGSYEQYF
TGTGCCAGCAGCTTAGTCGGGGGAAGCTACGAGCAGTACTTC
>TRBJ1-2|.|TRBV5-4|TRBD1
CASRIPGQGSGYTF
TGTGCCAGCAGGATACCGGGACAGGGATCGGGCTACACCTTC
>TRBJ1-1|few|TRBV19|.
CASSIGTGAFF
TGTGCCAGTAGTATAGGTACCGGGGCTTTCTTT
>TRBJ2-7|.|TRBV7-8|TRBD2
CASRLNQRESYEQYF
TGTGCCAGCCGGCTGAACCAGCGGGAGTCCTACGAGCAGTACTTC
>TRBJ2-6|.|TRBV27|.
CASSPLDSDSGANVLTF
TGTGCCAGCAGCCCTCTGGACAGCGACTCTGGGGCCAACGTCCTGACTTTC
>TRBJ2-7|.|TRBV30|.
CAWNRDTYEQYF
TGTGCCTGGAACAGGGATACCTACGAGCAGTACTTC
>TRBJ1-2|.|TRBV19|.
CASSMGGIGLNYGYTF
TGTGCCAGTAGTATGGGGGGTATCGGGCTTAACTATGGCTACACCTTC
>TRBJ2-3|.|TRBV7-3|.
CASSPVGADTQYF
TGTGCCAGCAGCCCCGTAGGGGCAGATACGCAGTATTTT
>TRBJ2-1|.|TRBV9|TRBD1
CASSQWTGPSSYNEQFF
TGTGCCAGCAGCCAATGGACAGGACCCAGCTCCTACAATGAGCAGTTCTTC
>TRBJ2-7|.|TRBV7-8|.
CASSHNSYEQYF
TGTGCCAGCAGCCACAATTCCTACGAGCAGTACTTC
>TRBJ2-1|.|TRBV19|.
CASGAQGGYNEQFF
TGTGCCAGTGGGGCCCAGGGTGGCTACAATGAGCAGTTCTTC
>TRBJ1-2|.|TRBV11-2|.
CASSDGGRGYTF
TGTGCCAGCAGCGACGGGGGTCGAGGCTACACCTTC
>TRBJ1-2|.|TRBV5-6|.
CASSFGAGYTF
TGTGCCAGCAGCTTTGGGGCTGGCTACACCTTC
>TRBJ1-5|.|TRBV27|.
CASSISSLVDQPQHF
TGTGCCAGCAGTATATCATCCCTAGTGGATCAGCCCCAGCATTTT
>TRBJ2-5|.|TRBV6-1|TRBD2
CASRETSGLRLQETQYF
TGTGCCAGCAGGGAAACTAGCGGGCTACGTCTCCAAGAGACCCAGTACTTC
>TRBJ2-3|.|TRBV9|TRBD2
CASNGGGQEARTDTQYF
TGTGCCAGCAACGGGGGGGGTCAGGAAGCTAGGACAGATACGCAGTATTTT